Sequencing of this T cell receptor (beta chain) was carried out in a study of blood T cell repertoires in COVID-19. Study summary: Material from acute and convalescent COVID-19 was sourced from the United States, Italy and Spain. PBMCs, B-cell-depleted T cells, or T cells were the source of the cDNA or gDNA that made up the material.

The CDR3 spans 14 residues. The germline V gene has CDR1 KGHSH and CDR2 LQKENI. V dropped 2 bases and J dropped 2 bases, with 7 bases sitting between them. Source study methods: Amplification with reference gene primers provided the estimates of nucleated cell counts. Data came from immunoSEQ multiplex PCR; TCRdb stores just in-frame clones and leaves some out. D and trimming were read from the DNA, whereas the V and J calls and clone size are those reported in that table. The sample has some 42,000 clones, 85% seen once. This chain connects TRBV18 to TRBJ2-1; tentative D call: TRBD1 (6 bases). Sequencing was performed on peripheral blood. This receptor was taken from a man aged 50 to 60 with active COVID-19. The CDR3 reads CASSPGTTYNEQFF. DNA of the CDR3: TGTGCCAGCTCACCAGGGACAACCTACAATGAGCAGTTCTTC.